The following is a T cell receptor beta chain sequence with its context. This CDR3 has 16 residues. The V segment lost 5 bases and the J segment 4 bases; nucleotides outside the gene matches: 8. Germline V lookup: CDR1 MGHRA, CDR2 YSYEKL. The assay was immunoSEQ multiplex PCR, and TCRdb's table has in-frame clones only and misses some. The sample yields about 77,000 clones, 93% seen once. This sample is part of a study of T cell changes during pregnancy in multiple sclerosis. The receptor was derived from a female donor in good health, enrolled as a control in a pregnancy study. The gene calls are TRBV4-1 and TRBJ2-2; 9 bases align to TRBD1. The specimen comprised peripheral blood, sampled after pregnancy. Here the CDR3 reads CASSNRGRGGTGELFF. The CDR3 DNA follows: TGCGCCAGCAGCAACAGGGGGCGCGGTGGCACCGGGGAGCTGTTTTTT.